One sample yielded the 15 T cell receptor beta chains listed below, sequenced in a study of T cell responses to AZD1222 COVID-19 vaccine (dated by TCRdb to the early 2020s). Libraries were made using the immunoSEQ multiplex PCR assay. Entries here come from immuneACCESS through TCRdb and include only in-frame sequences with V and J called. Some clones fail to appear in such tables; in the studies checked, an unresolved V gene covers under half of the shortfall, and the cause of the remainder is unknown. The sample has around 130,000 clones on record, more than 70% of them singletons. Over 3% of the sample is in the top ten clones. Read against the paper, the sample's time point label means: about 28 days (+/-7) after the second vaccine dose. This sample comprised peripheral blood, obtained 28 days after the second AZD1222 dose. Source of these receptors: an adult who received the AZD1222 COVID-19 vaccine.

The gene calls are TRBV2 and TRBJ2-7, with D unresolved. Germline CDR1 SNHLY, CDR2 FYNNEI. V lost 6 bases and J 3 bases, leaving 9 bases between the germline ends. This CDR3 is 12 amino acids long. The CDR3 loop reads CASRWESYEQYF. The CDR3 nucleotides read TGTGCCAGCAGGTGGGAAAGCTACGAGCAGTACTTC.

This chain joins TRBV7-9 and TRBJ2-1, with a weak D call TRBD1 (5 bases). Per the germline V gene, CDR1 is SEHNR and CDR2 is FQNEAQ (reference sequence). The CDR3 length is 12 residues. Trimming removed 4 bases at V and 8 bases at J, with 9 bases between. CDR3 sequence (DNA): TGTGCCAGCAGCTCCCAAGGGGATGAGCAGTTCTTC. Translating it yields CASSSQGDEQFF.

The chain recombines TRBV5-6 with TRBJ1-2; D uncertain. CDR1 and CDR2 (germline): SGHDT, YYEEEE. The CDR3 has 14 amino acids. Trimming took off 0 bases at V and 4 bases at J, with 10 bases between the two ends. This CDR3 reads CASSLVGNSYGYTF. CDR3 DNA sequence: TGTGCCAGCAGCTTGGTGGGTAACAGCTATGGCTACACCTTC. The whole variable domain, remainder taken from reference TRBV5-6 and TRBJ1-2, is DAGVTQSPTHLIKTRGQQVTLRCSPKSGHDTVSWYQQALGQGPQFIFQYYEEEERQRGNFPDRFSGHQFPNYSSELNVNALLLGDSALYLCASSLVGNSYGYTFGSGTRLTVV.

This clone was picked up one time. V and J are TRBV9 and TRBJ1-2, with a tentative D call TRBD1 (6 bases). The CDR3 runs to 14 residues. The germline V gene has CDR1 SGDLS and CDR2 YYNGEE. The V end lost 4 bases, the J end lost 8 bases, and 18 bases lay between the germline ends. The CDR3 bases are TGTGCCAGCAGCCCCCAGGGGAGCCGGGGGGGCTACACCTTC. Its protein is CASSPQGSRGGYTF.

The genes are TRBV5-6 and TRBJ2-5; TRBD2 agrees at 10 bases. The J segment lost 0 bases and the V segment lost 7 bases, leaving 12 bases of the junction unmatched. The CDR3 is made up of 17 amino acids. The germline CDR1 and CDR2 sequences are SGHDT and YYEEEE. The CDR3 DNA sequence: TGTGCCAGCCAGCTATCCACTAGCGGGAAATACCAAGAGACCCAGTACTTC. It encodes CASQLSTSGKYQETQYF.

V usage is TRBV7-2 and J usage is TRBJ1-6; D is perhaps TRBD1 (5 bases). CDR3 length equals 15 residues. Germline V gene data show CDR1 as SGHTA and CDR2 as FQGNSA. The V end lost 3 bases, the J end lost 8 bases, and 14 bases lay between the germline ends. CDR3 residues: CASSFQGFEDSPLHF. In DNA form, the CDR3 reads TGTGCCAGCAGCTTTCAGGGATTTGAGGATTCACCCCTCCACTTT. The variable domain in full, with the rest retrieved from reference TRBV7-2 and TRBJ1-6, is GAGVSQSPSNKVTEKGKDVELRCDPISGHTALYWYRQSLGQGLEFLIYFQGNSAPDKSGLPSDRFSAERTGGSVSTLTIQRTQQEDSAVYLCASSFQGFEDSPLHFGNGTRLTVT.

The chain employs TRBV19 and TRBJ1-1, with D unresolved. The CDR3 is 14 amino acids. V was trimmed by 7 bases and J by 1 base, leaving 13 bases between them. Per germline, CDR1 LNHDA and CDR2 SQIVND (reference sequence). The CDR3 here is CASTIGGSNTEAFF. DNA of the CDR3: TGTGCCAGTACCATCGGAGGGTCGAACACTGAAGCTTTCTTT.

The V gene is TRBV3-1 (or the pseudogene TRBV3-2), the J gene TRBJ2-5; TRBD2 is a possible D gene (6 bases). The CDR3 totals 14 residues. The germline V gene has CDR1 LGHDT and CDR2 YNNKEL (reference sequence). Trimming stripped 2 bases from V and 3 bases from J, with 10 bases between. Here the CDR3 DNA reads TGTGCCAGCAGCCAAAGTGGGGGGAAAGAGACCCAGTACTTC. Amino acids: CASSQSGGKETQYF.

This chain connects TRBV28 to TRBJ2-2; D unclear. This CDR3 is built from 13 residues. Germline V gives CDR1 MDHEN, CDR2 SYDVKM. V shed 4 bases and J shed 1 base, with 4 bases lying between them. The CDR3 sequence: CASSYMNTGELFF. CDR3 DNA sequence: TGTGCCAGCAGTTACATGAACACCGGGGAGCTGTTTTTT.

For the CDR3, the DNA is TGCAGTGCTAGCCCAGAGTATAAGGGTTTCTTT. Its protein is CSASPEYKGFF. This rearrangement joins TRBV20-1 to TRBJ1-1; no firm D call. V was clipped by 3 bases and J by 13 bases, with 15 bases between them. The CDR3 runs 11 residues. Germline CDR1 DFQATT, CDR2 SNEGSKA (reference sequence).

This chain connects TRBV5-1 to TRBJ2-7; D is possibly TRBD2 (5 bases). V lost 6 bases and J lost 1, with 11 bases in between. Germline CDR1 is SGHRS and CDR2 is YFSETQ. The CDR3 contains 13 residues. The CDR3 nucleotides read TGCGCCAGCAAGGACCCGGGATCCTACGAGCAGTACTTC. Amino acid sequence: CASKDPGSYEQYF.

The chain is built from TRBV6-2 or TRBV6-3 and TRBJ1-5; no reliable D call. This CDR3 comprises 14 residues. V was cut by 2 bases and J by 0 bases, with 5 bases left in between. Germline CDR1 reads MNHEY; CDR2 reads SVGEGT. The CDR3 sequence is CASSYVHSNQPQHF. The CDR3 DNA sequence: TGTGCCAGCAGTTACGTCCATAGCAATCAGCCCCAGCATTTT.

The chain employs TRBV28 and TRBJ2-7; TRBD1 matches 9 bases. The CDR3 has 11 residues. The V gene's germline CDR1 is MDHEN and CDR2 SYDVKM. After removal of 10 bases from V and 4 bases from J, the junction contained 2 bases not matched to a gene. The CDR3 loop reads CATDRGYEQYF. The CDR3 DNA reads TGTGCCACCGACAGGGGGTACGAGCAGTACTTC.

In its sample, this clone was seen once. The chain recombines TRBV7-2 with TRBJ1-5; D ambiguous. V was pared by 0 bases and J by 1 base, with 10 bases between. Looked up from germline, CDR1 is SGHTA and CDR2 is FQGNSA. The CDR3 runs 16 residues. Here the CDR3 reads CASSLAGSRSNQPQHF. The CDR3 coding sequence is TGTGCCAGCAGCTTAGCAGGGAGTCGGAGCAATCAGCCCCAGCATTTT.

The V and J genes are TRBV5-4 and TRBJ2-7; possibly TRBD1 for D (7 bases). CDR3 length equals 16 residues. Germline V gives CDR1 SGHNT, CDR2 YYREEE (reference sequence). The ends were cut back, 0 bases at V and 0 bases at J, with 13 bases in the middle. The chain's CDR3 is CASSLGGTAFSYEQYF. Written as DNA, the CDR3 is TGTGCCAGCAGCTTGGGCGGGACAGCTTTCTCCTACGAGCAGTACTTC.